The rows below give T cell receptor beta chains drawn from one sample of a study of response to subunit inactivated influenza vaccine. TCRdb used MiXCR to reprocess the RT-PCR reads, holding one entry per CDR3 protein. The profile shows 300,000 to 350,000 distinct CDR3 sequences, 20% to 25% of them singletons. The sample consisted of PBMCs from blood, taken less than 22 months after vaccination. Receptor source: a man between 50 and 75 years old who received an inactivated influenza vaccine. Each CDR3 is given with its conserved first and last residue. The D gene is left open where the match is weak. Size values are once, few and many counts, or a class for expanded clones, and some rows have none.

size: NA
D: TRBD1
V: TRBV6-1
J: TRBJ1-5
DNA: TGTGCCAGCACAAATGTATTTGGGGGACAGGGAGGCTTACAGCCCCAGCATTTT
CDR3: CASTNVFGGQGGLQPQHF

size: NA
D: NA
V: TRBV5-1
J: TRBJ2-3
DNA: TGCGCCAGCAGCTTGGCGGCCTCAGGGCTTAGCACAGATACGCAGTATTTT
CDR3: CASSLAASGLSTDTQYF

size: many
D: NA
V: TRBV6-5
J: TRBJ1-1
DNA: TGTGCCAGCAGTTTTCGGACCGAGAACACTGAAGCTTTCTTT
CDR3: CASSFRTENTEAFF

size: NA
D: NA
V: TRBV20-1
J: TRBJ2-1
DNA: TGCAGTGCTAGAGATCTGGGGATGGAGCAGTTCTTC
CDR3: CSARDLGMEQFF

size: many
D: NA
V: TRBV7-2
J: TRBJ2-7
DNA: TGTGCCAGCAGCTTACCCGCCGGTGGGTGGGTCACCCCGACCGAGCAGTACTTC
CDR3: CASSLPAGGWVTPTEQYF

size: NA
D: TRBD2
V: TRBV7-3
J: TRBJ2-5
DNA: TGTGCCAGCAGCTTAAGGGGGCCACCGGATCGGCTAGCGGGGTTCCAAGAGACCCAGTACTTC
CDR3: CASSLRGPPDRLAGFQETQYF

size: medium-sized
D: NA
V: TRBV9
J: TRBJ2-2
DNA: TGTGCCAGCAGCACCAAAGGGGAGCTGTTTTTT
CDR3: CASSTKGELFF

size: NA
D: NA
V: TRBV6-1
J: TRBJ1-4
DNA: TGTGCCAGCAAAGGGGGAACGACTAATGAAAAACTGTTTTTT
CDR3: CASKGGTTNEKLFF

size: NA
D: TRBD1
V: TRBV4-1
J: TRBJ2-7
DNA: TGCGCCAGCAGCCAGACAGGGTTCGAGCAGTACTTC
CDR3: CASSQTGFEQYF

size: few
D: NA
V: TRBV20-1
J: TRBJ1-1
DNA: TGCAGTGCTAGAGTTCGTGAAGGGTGGAACACTGAAGCTTTCTTT
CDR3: CSARVREGWNTEAFF

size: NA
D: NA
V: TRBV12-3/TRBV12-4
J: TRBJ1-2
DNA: TGTGCCAGCAAAAATTCGGGGCGCTATGGCTACACCTTC
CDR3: CASKNSGRYGYTF

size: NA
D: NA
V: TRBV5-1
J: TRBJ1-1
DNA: TGCGCCAGCAGCTCTTACATTGACACTGAAGCTTTCTTT
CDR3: CASSSYIDTEAFF

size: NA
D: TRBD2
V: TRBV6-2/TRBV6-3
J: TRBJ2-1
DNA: TGTGCCAGCAGTTACGGGAGCGGGAGTTACAATGAGCAGTTCTTC
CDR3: CASSYGSGSYNEQFF

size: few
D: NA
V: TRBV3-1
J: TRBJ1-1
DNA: TGTGCCAGCAGCCAAGAGTGGAAGAACACTGAAGCTTTCTTT
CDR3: CASSQEWKNTEAFF

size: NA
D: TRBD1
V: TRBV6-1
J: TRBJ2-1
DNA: TGTGCCAGCAGTCTAAGGGCAGGGGGCGAGGGGTTCTTC
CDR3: CASSLRAGGEGFF

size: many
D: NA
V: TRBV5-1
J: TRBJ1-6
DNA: TGCGCCAGCAGCCGCACCGCAGGGGCCCGATCGCCCCTCCACTTT
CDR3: CASSRTAGARSPLHF

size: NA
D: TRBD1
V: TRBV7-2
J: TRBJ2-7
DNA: TGTGCCAGCAGCCTAAGACAGGGTGCATCCTACGAGCAGTACTTC
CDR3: CASSLRQGASYEQYF

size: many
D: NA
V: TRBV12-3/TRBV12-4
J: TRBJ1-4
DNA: TGTGCCAGCACCGACGGGACGAATGAAAAACTGTTTTTT
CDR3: CASTDGTNEKLFF

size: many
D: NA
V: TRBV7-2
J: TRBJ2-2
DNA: TGTGCCAGCAGCCTCGGAACAGGCGGGGAGCTGTTTTTT
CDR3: CASSLGTGGELFF

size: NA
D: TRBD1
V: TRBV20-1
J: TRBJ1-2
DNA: TGCAGTGCCGCAAAGACAGGGGCTGGCTACACCTTC
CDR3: CSAAKTGAGYTF

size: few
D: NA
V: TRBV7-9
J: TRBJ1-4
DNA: TGTGCCAGCAGCTCACCGGGACGGACTAATGAAAAACTGTTTTTT
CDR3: CASSSPGRTNEKLFF

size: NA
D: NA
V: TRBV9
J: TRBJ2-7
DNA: TGTGCCAGCAGCGTAGGTATGGGGGACGAGCAGTACTTC
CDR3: CASSVGMGDEQYF

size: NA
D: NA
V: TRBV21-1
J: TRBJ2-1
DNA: TGTGCCAACAGGACCGTGCAGTTCTTC
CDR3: CANRTVQFF

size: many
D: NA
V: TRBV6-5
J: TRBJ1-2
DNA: TGTGCCAGCAGTTCTACGGGGGATGGAATCACGGGTGGCTACACCTTC
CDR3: CASSSTGDGITGGYTF

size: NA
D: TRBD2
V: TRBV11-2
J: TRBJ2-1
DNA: TGTGCCAGCAGCCGTCCGGGACTAGCGGGAGGCCGCTCCTACAATGAGCAGTTCTTC
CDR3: CASSRPGLAGGRSYNEQFF

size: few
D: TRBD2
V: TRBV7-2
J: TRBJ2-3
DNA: TGTGCCAGCAGGTCTAGCGGGGGATGGGATACGCAGTATTTT
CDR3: CASRSSGGWDTQYF

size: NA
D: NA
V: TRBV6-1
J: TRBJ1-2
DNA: TGTGCCAGCAACTCACTAGGGGCGGTTGGCTACACCTTC
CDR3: CASNSLGAVGYTF

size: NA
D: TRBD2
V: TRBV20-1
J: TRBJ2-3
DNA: TGCAGTGCTAGAAGGGACTACACAGATACGCAGTATTTT
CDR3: CSARRDYTDTQYF

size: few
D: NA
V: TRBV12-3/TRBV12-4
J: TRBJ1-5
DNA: TGTGCCAGCAGTAACGGACGGGAAAATCAGCCCCAGCATTTT
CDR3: CASSNGRENQPQHF

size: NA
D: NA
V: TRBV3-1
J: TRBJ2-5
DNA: TGTGCCAGCAGCCAACCCGGACAGCAGGAGACCCAGTACTTC
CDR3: CASSQPGQQETQYF

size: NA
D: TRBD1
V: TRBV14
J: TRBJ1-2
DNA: TGTGCCAGCAGCCAAGCCGGGACAGGGGGTTATGGCTACACCTTC
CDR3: CASSQAGTGGYGYTF

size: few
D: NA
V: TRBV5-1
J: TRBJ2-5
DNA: TGCGCCAGCAGCTTGTTACAGGAAGAGACCCAGTACTTC
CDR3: CASSLLQEETQYF

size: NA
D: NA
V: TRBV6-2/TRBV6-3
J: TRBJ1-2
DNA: TGTGCCACCGAGGGCCTTACTAACTATGGCTACACCTTC
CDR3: CATEGLTNYGYTF

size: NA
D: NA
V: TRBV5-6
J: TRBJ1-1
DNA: TGTGCCAGCAGCTTGGGGCAGAAAAGCTTCACTGAAGCTTTCTTT
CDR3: CASSLGQKSFTEAFF

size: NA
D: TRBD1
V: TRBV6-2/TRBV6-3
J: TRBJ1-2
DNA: TGTGCCAGCAGACTGGACAGGGGGCTTAATGGCTACACCTTC
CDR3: CASRLDRGLNGYTF